This T cell receptor (beta chain) was sequenced during a study of blood T cells in healthy people across ages. Study background: About one barcoded beta molecule per two T cells came from capture by template switching.

Then a second PCR, running roughly 6 to 12 cycles, was carried out with a sample-barcoded 5' primer and a J-beta primer mix. One entry per CDR3 protein results from TCRdb running MiXCR on the 5' RACE reads. The repertoire holds over 1.5 million distinct CDR3 sequences, with roughly 52% as singletons. From germline, CDR1 is DFQATT and CDR2 SNEGSKA (reference sequence). CDR3 length equals 15 residues. V trimming: 3 bases; J trimming: 3 bases; junction bases outside the gene matches: 4. Isolation recovered at least 6 million PBMCs from every sample. Findings of the study overall: It was held that diversity estimates obtained from one million T cells represented underestimates.

On this clonotype itself: Its antigen remains unidentified.

The rearrangement joins TRBV20-1 to TRBJ2-4; 11 positions agree with TRBD1. This TCR was sampled from a woman aged 35 to 49 in good health. Sequenced input: blood. CDR3 nucleotide sequence: TGCAGTGCTAGGAGGGACAGGGGGGGCAAAAACATTCAGTACTTC. This sequence encodes CSARRDRGGKNIQYF.